This T cell receptor (beta chain) came from a study of T cells in Graves' hyperthyroidism and ophthalmopathy. Template material for amplifying TCR beta CDR3 regions consisted of RNA transcripts. RT-PCR in the first round (using the HTBI primer set) targeted the TCR CDR3. MiXCR, run by TCRdb on the multiplex PCR reads, gives a single entry per CDR3 protein. The table records fewer than 500,000 distinct CDR3 sequences, 14% of them present only once. The germline V gene has CDR1 SNHLY and CDR2 FYNNEI. Trimming took off 1 base at V and 5 bases at J, with 11 bases between the two ends. The CDR3 spans 14 residues.

Sample: blood. This sequence originates from a woman aged 25-40 years with Graves' ophthalmopathy. This chain connects TRBV2 to TRBJ2-5; the D call may be TRBD1 or TRBD2 (6 bases each). CDR3 sequence reads: CASSEGGAVETQYF. CDR3 DNA: TGTGCCAGCAGTGAAGGGGGGGCGGTCGAGACCCAGTACTTC.